Shown below are 9 T cell receptor beta chains from a single sample sequenced in a study of shared clonotypes between healthy human individuals. Generated by immunoSEQ multiplex PCR, the TCRdb table keeps only in-frame clones and is missing some. The sample records about 1.1 million clones, approximately 80% being singletons. Sample: memory CD4+ T cells from PBMCs. Subset meaning: CD45RA-negative fraction. The receptors were sampled from a man aged 18 to 29 in good health. Some clones in this sample may be carry-over from other donors' samples.

The chain has TRBV12-2 and TRBJ1-2. TRBV12-2 is given as a pseudogene. There are 14 residues in the CDR3. This CDR3 reads CASRPTGVIYGYTF. DNA of the CDR3: TGTGCAAGTCGGCCCACGGGGGTCATCTATGGCTACACCTTC.

For this clone: A much larger clone lies one base from this, so it may be a read error. The sample has other DNA sequences that encode this CDR3 too. CDR3 nucleotides: TGTGCCAGCAGCTCGGACAGGAACACTGAAGCTTTCTTT. This codes for CASSSDRNTEAFF. This rearrangement joins TRBV11-2 to TRBJ1-1; perhaps TRBD1 as D (6 bases). The germline CDR1 and CDR2 sequences are SGHAT and FQNNGV. The ends were cut back, 4 bases at V and 1 base at J, with 7 bases in the middle. CDR3 length: 13 residues.

This clone appeared a few times. J is TRBJ1-1 and V is TRBV10-2, with D perhaps TRBD1 (6 bases). The CDR3 totals 13 residues. Germline CDR1 WSHSY, CDR2 SAAADI. Trimming removed 7 bases at V and 0 bases at J, with 9 bases between. The CDR3 spells CASNRDLNTEAFF. CDR3 DNA sequence: TGCGCCAGCAACAGGGACCTGAACACTGAAGCTTTCTTT.

This clone occurred a few times. Additional DNA sequences in this sample encode the identical CDR3. The chain couples TRBV20-1 to TRBJ1-1; no firm D call. The germline V and J ends were trimmed by 0 bases and 6 bases, with 5 bases remaining between them. Looked up from germline, CDR1 is DFQATT and CDR2 is SNEGSKA (reference sequence). The CDR3 extends over 11 amino acids. The CDR3 loop is CSARDRAEAFF. CDR3 DNA: TGCAGTGCTAGAGATCGGGCTGAAGCTTTCTTT.

The rearrangement joins TRBV7-9 to TRBJ2-7; D unresolved. Germline values: CDR1 SEHNR, CDR2 FQNEAQ (reference sequence). The V end lost 5 bases, the J end lost 7 bases, and 18 bases lay between the germline ends. This CDR3 region has 14 residues. This CDR3 reads CASSPQSLSREQYF. In DNA form, the CDR3 reads TGTGCCAGCAGCCCACAAAGCCTAAGTCGGGAGCAGTACTTC.

The chain carries TRBV5-1 and TRBJ1-1; D unclear. The CDR3 consists of 14 residues. Germline CDR1 and CDR2: SGHRS and YFSETQ. The germline V and J ends were trimmed by 1 base and 2 bases, with 9 bases remaining between them. CDR3 amino acids: CASSLYPDNTEAFF. As DNA, the CDR3 is TGCGCCAGCAGCTTGTATCCGGATAACACTGAAGCTTTCTTT.

This clone has just one count. The chain joins TRBV5-6 to TRBJ2-5; 9 positions match TRBD1. V gave up 10 bases and J gave up 5 bases; unmatched junction bases: 15. The CDR3 has 15 amino acids. Germline CDR1 and CDR2: SGHDT and YYEEEE. The CDR3 loop reads CAGQRRDRVWETQYF. The CDR3 coding sequence is TGTGCCGGACAAAGAAGGGACAGGGTATGGGAGACCCAGTACTTC.

The chain is built from TRBV7-2 and TRBJ2-1; D might be TRBD2 (7 bases). Germline V gives CDR1 SGHTA, CDR2 FQGNSA. The CDR3 has 14 residues. Trimming stripped 3 bases from V and 6 bases from J, with 12 bases between. CDR3 sequence (DNA): TGTGCCAGCAGCTTCGGGGGGCTAATCAATGAGCAGTTCTTC. It codes for CASSFGGLINEQFF.

The chain couples TRBV7-2 to TRBJ2-5; the match to TRBD1 covers 11 bases. J was trimmed by 5 bases and V by 3 bases; bases with no gene match: 8. The CDR3 runs 16 residues. The germline V gene has CDR1 SGHTA and CDR2 FQGNSA. The DNA for the CDR3 is TGTGCCAGCAGCTTGAACGGACAGGGGGCTTGGGAGACCCAGTACTTC. Translation: CASSLNGQGAWETQYF.